Each of the 27 T cell receptor beta chains below was sequenced from the same sample in a study of identical twins. TCRdb reanalysed the 5' RACE reads using MiXCR and keeps one entry per CDR3 protein. The sample lists about 890,000 distinct CDR3 sequences; more than 9% were seen once. These data were also filed under a second study, of yellow fever vaccine responses in identical twins.

The sequencing sample was made of PBMCs. The receptor source for this set is a woman between 18 and 30 years old in good health.

In its sample, this clonotype was seen a few times. The chain joins TRBV7-9 to TRBJ1-2; 8 bases are shared with TRBD1. The J segment lost 4 bases and the V segment lost 5 bases, leaving 15 bases of the junction unmatched. The CDR3 length is 17 residues. Germline values: CDR1 SEHNR, CDR2 FQNEAQ (reference sequence). The CDR3 region has the DNA TGTGCCAGCAGCCCGAGGGACAGGACCTTAACCGTCTATGGCTACACCTTC. This encodes CASSPRDRTLTVYGYTF.

V gene TRBV28 combines with J gene TRBJ2-1; TRBD1 or TRBD2 may be the D gene (5 bases each). Germline CDR1 reads MDHEN; CDR2 reads SYDVKM. The CDR3 runs 17 residues. Trimming stripped 2 bases from V and 0 bases from J, with 14 bases between. DNA of the CDR3: TGTGCCAGCAGTTTAGGGGGACCCCTACGCTCCTACAATGAGCAGTTCTTC. This gives the protein CASSLGGPLRSYNEQFF.

This clonotype was seen only a few times. The chain employs TRBV6-5 and TRBJ2-3, with 9 positions matching TRBD2. The V segment lost 2 bases and the J segment 11 bases; nucleotides outside the gene matches: 8. Germline V CDR1 and CDR2: MNHEY, SVGAGI. The CDR3 length is 14 residues. CDR3 amino acids: CASSYQKTSGGQYF. CDR3 DNA sequence: TGTGCCAGCAGTTACCAAAAGACTAGCGGAGGGCAGTATTTT.

This clonotype was seen repeatedly, ten times or more. One junction end does not reproduce the germline sequence, and a read error may be involved. The rearrangement links TRBV5-1 to TRBJ1-4; D is undetermined. The CDR3 has 14 residues. CDR1 is SGHRS, CDR2 YFSETQ, per germline. The CDR3 nucleotides read TGTGCCAGCAGCTTAACCGGAACTAATGAAAAACTGTTTTTT. Amino acids: CASSLTGTNEKLFF.

The V gene is TRBV20-1, the J gene TRBJ2-5, with D perhaps matching TRBD2 (5 bases). The V end was cut by 0 bases, the J end by 5 bases, with 13 bases between. The CDR3 is 14 amino acids. Germline CDR1 is DFQATT and CDR2 is SNEGSKA (reference sequence). This CDR3 reads CSARDQAGSETQYF. CDR3 DNA: TGCAGTGCTAGAGATCAGGCGGGTAGCGAGACCCAGTACTTC.

This CDR3 is CASSLILAGGRGDTQYF. CDR3 coding DNA: TGTGCCAGCAGCCTTATCCTAGCGGGAGGGCGGGGAGATACGCAGTATTTT. The genes are TRBV12-3 or TRBV12-4 and TRBJ2-3; 12 bases fit TRBD2. The CDR3 length is 17 residues. V lost 6 bases to trimming and J lost 5 bases; unmatched junction nucleotides: 12.

In this sample, this clonotype turned up a few times. V is TRBV27 and J is TRBJ2-5; the D gene is possibly TRBD1 (8 bases). This CDR3 has 15 residues. CDR1 MNHEY and CDR2 SMNVEV come from the germline V gene (reference sequence). Trimming took off 3 bases at V and 4 bases at J, with 15 bases between the two ends. CDR3 sequence reads: CASSLVQGGSETQYF. In DNA, the CDR3 is TGTGCCAGCAGTTTGGTACAGGGGGGGTCAGAGACCCAGTACTTC.

This clonotype was found many times. This chain connects TRBV12-3 or TRBV12-4 to TRBJ1-2, with unresolved D. V gave up 1 base and J gave up 8 bases, with 8 bases separating them. This CDR3 is 12 amino acids long. The CDR3 reads CASSLGVEGYTF. CDR3 nucleotides: TGTGCCAGCAGTTTAGGGGTGGAGGGCTACACCTTC.

The V call is TRBV6-5, the J call TRBJ1-1, with a tentative D call TRBD1 (6 bases). The CDR3 is made up of 15 amino acids. Germline CDR1 reads MNHEY; CDR2 reads SVGAGI. The V gene lost 2 bases and the J gene lost 6 bases, with 16 bases spanning the gap. In DNA form, the CDR3 reads TGTGCCAGCAGTTACGGTAACAGGGTAACCGCTGAAGCTTTCTTT. Its protein product is CASSYGNRVTAEAFF.

The V and J genes are TRBV11-3 and TRBJ2-1, with unresolved D. The CDR3 totals 14 residues. Per the germline V gene, CDR1 is SGHNT and CDR2 is YENEEA. V was shortened by 5 bases and J by 6 bases, with 14 bases between the two germline ends. This CDR3 is CASSVLRAFNEQFF. In DNA, the CDR3 is TGTGCCAGCAGCGTCTTAAGGGCCTTCAATGAGCAGTTCTTC.

This clonotype was counted between two and nine times. V gene TRBV20-1 combines with J gene TRBJ2-5, with TRBD2 identical over 8 bases. With V trimmed by 1 base and J by 7 bases, 11 bases remained unmatched. The CDR3 is 15 residues long. The germline V gene has CDR1 DFQATT and CDR2 SNEGSKA (reference sequence). The CDR3 sequence is CSARVSGGLGGTQYF. Here the CDR3 DNA reads TGCAGTGCTAGAGTTTCGGGGGGACTAGGAGGGACCCAGTACTTC.

This clonotype was seen at least ten times. V is TRBV25-1 and J is TRBJ2-7, with 13 bases aligning to TRBD2. The ends lost 1 base at V and 7 bases at J; junction bases unmatched: 10. This CDR3 is built from 17 residues. CDR1 and CDR2 (germline): MGHDK, SYGVNS. The CDR3 loop is CASSESRTSGRMGEQYF. For the CDR3, the DNA is TGTGCCAGCAGTGAATCCCGGACTAGCGGGAGAATGGGTGAGCAGTACTTC.

In regard to this clonotype: One end of the junction fails to match germline, which may point to a read error. CDR3 loop: CASSQETRYF. The CDR3 DNA reads TGTGCCAGCAGTCAAGAGACCCGGTACTTC. The rearrangement uses TRBV2 and TRBJ2-5; D gene ambiguous. Per the germline V gene, CDR1 is SNHLY and CDR2 is FYNNEI. The CDR3 has 10 amino acids. The full variable domain, rest sourced from reference TRBV2 and TRBJ2-5, is EPEVTQTPSHQVTQMGQEVILRCVPISNHLYFYWYRQILGQKVEFLVSFYNNEISEKSEIFDDQFSVERPDGSNFTLKIRSTKLEDSAMYFCASSQETRYFGPGTRLLVL.

The chain links TRBV7-9 to TRBJ2-3, with 8 bases fitting TRBD1. V gave up 5 bases and J gave up 4 bases; unmatched junction bases: 8. This CDR3 region has 15 residues. Germline V lookup: CDR1 SEHNR, CDR2 FQNEAQ (reference sequence). Here the CDR3 reads CASSPRTGPADTQYF. The CDR3, as DNA: TGTGCCAGCAGCCCGAGGACAGGGCCGGCAGATACGCAGTATTTT.

The rearrangement uses TRBV4-1 and TRBJ2-2, with no clear D. The ends were cut back, 0 bases at V and 3 bases at J, with 5 bases in the middle. CDR1 and CDR2 (germline): MGHRA, YSYEKL. This CDR3 comprises 14 residues. CDR3 coding DNA: TGCGCCAGCAGCCAAGAAGCTCACACCGGGGAGCTGTTTTTT. The encoded protein is CASSQEAHTGELFF.

The V call is TRBV29-1, the J call TRBJ2-5; TRBD2 might be the D (5 bases). CDR1 is SQVTM and CDR2 is ANQGSEA in the germline V gene. Trimming shortened V by 6 bases and J by 3 bases, and 11 bases separated the two germline ends. This CDR3 comprises 12 residues. The DNA of the CDR3 is TGCAGCGTGAGTGAGGGAAAAGAGACCCAGTACTTC. This encodes CSVSEGKETQYF.

In its sample, this clonotype was seen a few times. J is TRBJ1-2 and V is TRBV12-3 or TRBV12-4; 9 positions agree with TRBD1. The CDR3 spans 16 residues. V shed 1 base, J shed 8 bases, and the junction held 11 bases outside the gene matches. The CDR3 coding sequence is TGTGCCAGCAGTTTAGGGGACAGGGCCAGATTTCACGGCTACACCTTC. This translates into CASSLGDRARFHGYTF.

The CDR3 region has the DNA TGTGCCAGCAGCCAAGGGAGACTCGGCTACGAGCAGTACGTC. Its translation: CASSQGRLGYEQYV. The chain couples TRBV3-1 to TRBJ2-7; D is unclear. Trimming pared 1 base from V and 3 bases from J, leaving 10 bases between. There are 14 residues in the CDR3. From germline, CDR1 is LGHDT and CDR2 YNNKEL (reference sequence).

The CDR3 sequence is CASSVGTTAYEQYF. CDR3 DNA: TGTGCCAGCAGCGTCGGGACTACAGCCTACGAGCAGTACTTC. The J gene is TRBJ2-7, the V gene TRBV9; TRBD2 matches at 7 bases. The trim removed 2 bases at V and 2 bases at J, leaving 4 bases unmatched. Germline V gene lookup returns CDR1 SGDLS and CDR2 YYNGEE. CDR3 length: 14 residues.

The chain couples TRBV24-1 to TRBJ1-5; unclear D gene. Germline assignment: CDR1 KGHDR and CDR2 SFDVKD. The CDR3 spans 14 residues. V lost 4 bases and J lost 3, with 9 bases in between. CDR3 loop: CATSDGVYNQPQHF. For the CDR3, the DNA is TGTGCCACCAGTGACGGGGTTTACAATCAGCCCCAGCATTTT.

The table lists this clonotype with many counts. The V and J genes are TRBV15 and TRBJ2-5; 9 bases line up with TRBD1. V trimming: 3 bases; J trimming: 2 bases; junction bases outside the gene matches: 10. This CDR3 comprises 17 residues. CDR1 is LNHNV, CDR2 YYDKDF, per germline (reference sequence). CDR3 region: CATSRDKTGGEQETQYF. In DNA form, the CDR3 reads TGTGCCACCAGCAGGGATAAGACAGGGGGGGAACAAGAGACCCAGTACTTC.

This clonotype appeared a few times. V gene TRBV5-1 combines with J gene TRBJ1-1; D uncertain. CDR1 and CDR2 from the germline V gene are SGHRS and YFSETQ. The germline V and J ends were trimmed by 4 bases and 3 bases, with 7 bases remaining between them. There are 12 residues in the CDR3. The CDR3 loop reads CASSLPDTEAFF. CDR3 in DNA: TGCGCCAGCAGCCTTCCGGACACTGAAGCTTTCTTT.

This chain joins TRBV5-1 and TRBJ2-5; 9 nucleotides agree with TRBD1. Germline values: CDR1 SGHRS, CDR2 YFSETQ. The trim removed 2 bases at V and 2 bases at J, leaving 4 bases unmatched. The CDR3 consists of 15 residues. CDR3 nucleotides: TGCGCCAGCAGCTTCCCTGGACAGGGGCAAGAGACCCAGTACTTC. It encodes CASSFPGQGQETQYF. Full variable domain (outside the CDR3, taken from reference TRBV5-1 and TRBJ2-5): KAGVTQTPRYLIKTRGQQVTLSCSPISGHRSVSWYQQTPGQGLQFLFEYFSETQRNKGNFPGRFSGRQFSNSRSEMNVSTLELGDSALYLCASSFPGQGQETQYFGPGTRLLVL.

This clonotype appeared a few times. This chain connects TRBV3-1 to TRBJ1-2, with D unresolved. CDR1 LGHDT and CDR2 YNNKEL come from the germline V gene (reference sequence). This CDR3 is built from 13 residues. The germline V and J ends were trimmed by 1 base and 4 bases, with 7 bases remaining between them. The CDR3 DNA reads as TGTGCCAGCAGCCAAGGCGCCAGCTATGGCTACACCTTC. Translated, it gives CASSQGASYGYTF.

This rearrangement joins TRBV6-5 to TRBJ1-6, with D possibly being TRBD1 (5 bases). CDR1 and CDR2 from the germline V gene are MNHEY and SVGAGI. The CDR3 has 16 amino acids. Trimming removed 2 bases at V and 4 bases at J, with 12 bases between. CDR3 amino acids: CASSYGGAQYNSPLHF. The CDR3, as DNA: TGTGCCAGCAGTTACGGAGGGGCCCAATATAATTCACCCCTCCACTTT.

The rearrangement joins TRBV20-1 to TRBJ2-1; 8 bases are shared with TRBD2. The CDR3 spans 14 residues. J gave up 5 bases and V 5 bases, and 8 bases lay outside the gene matches. Germline V CDR1 and CDR2: DFQATT, SNEGSKA (reference sequence). CDR3 region: CSARQREQNNEQFF. The CDR3 nucleotides are TGCAGTGCTCGCCAGCGGGAGCAGAACAATGAGCAGTTCTTC.

J is TRBJ2-3 and V is TRBV6-1, with D maybe TRBD2 (6 bases). From germline, CDR1 is MNHNS and CDR2 SASEGT. CDR3 length equals 15 residues. Trimming removed 10 bases from V and 2 bases from J, with 19 bases in between. Written as DNA, the CDR3 is TGTGCCACCAAACCCATGGGGGGACTCACAGATACGCAGTATTTT. Translating gives CATKPMGGLTDTQYF.